The present entry profiles one T cell receptor (beta chain) with its context. The table came from immunoSEQ multiplex PCR; TCRdb's copy has only in-frame clones and leaves some out. The data contain tens of thousands of clones, more than 85% of them seen just once; the ten biggest clones take up more than 11%. This sample is part of a study of blood T cell repertoires in COVID-19. Looking at the study overall: The United States, Italy and Spain provided the acute and convalescent COVID-19 samples.

The sample was peripheral blood. This sequence originates from a man between 65 and 85 years old with active or convalescent COVID-19.

The CDR3 loop reads CASRQGRRQPQHF. The CDR3 coding sequence is TGTGCCAGCCGACAGGGAAGGCGTCAGCCCCAGCATTTT. The chain uses TRBV28 and TRBJ1-5; 7 nucleotides agree with TRBD1. With 8 bases clipped from V and 6 bases from J, the junction kept 7 bases outside the gene matches. Looked up from germline, CDR1 is MDHEN and CDR2 is SYDVKM. There are 13 residues in the CDR3.